These T cell receptor beta chains were read from a single sample in a study of blood T cell repertoires in COVID-19. Method: immunoSEQ multiplex PCR; TCRdb's copy keeps in-frame clones and lacks some. The data show about 150,000 clones, with around 89% seen just once and roughly 2.9% held by the top ten. Sample: peripheral blood. All receptors come from a man aged 60 to 75 with active or convalescent COVID-19. CDR3s include the opening cysteine and the closing phenylalanine or tryptophan. D genes are given only for firm matches. Not every row has a clone size; where given, it reads once, few, many or a size class.

>once|TRBJ2-2|TRBD1|TRBV6-2/TRBV6-3
CASSKGDRARGELFF
TGTGCCAGCAGCAAAGGGGACAGGGCACGGGGGGAGCTGTTTTTT
>-|TRBJ1-2|TRBD1|TRBV5-4
CASSLGTGGNVYGYTF
TGTGCCAGCAGCTTGGGGACAGGGGGCAATGTCTATGGCTACACCTTC
>-|TRBJ1-1|-|TRBV9
CASSTNPTGNTEAFF
TGTGCCAGCAGCACCAACCCAACAGGGAACACTGAAGCTTTCTTT
>once|TRBJ1-5|-|TRBV19
CASSIQRGNQPQHF
TGTGCCAGTAGTATTCAGCGGGGTAATCAGCCCCAGCATTTT
>-|TRBJ2-5|-|TRBV12-2
CASRLAWSGGGACGVRNQETQYF
TGTGCAAGTCGCTTAGCGTGGAGTGGTGGAGGGGCTTGTGGTGTCCGAAACCAAGAGACCCAGTACTTC
>-|TRBJ2-5|-|TRBV24-1
CAIPLPDPTKGFGETQYF
TGTGCCATCCCACTACCGGACCCAACGAAGGGGTTTGGGGAGACCCAGTACTTC
>-|TRBJ1-6|-|TRBV28
CASSLEGIYNSPLHF
TGTGCCAGCAGTTTGGAGGGGATCTATAATTCACCCCTCCACTTT
>-|TRBJ2-1|TRBD1|TRBV14
CASSQGGTGYNEQFF
TGTGCCAGCAGCCAAGGAGGGACAGGGTACAATGAGCAGTTCTTC
>-|TRBJ1-3|-|TRBV7-9
CASSLGLSGNTIYF
TGTGCCAGCAGCTTAGGACTTTCGGGAAACACCATATATTTT
>-|TRBJ1-4|TRBD1|TRBV5-1
CASRWDRGRSEKLFF
TGCGCCAGCAGATGGGACAGGGGCAGAAGTGAAAAACTGTTTTTT
>-|TRBJ2-4|-|TRBV19
CASSPDTWVGIQYF
TGTGCCAGTAGTCCGGACACTTGGGTCGGCATTCAGTACTTC
>-|TRBJ2-1|-|TRBV7-2
CASSLTVDNEQFF
TGTGCCAGCAGCCTCACAGTCGACAATGAGCAGTTCTTC
>-|TRBJ1-1|TRBD1|TRBV5-1
CASRVYRGTNTEAFF
TGCGCCAGCAGGGTGTACAGGGGCACGAACACTGAAGCTTTCTTT
>-|TRBJ2-7|-|TRBV6-5
CASSLGGQSKYEQYF
TGTGCCAGCAGTTTGGGGGGACAGAGTAAGTACGAGCAGTACTTC
>once|TRBJ2-5|TRBD1|TRBV7-2
CASSSGQVRQETQYF
TGTGCCAGCAGCTCGGGACAGGTCCGGCAAGAGACCCAGTACTTC
>-|TRBJ2-3|TRBD1|TRBV9
CASSPRDRETDTQYF
TGTGCCAGCAGCCCACGGGACAGGGAAACAGATACGCAGTATTTT
>once|TRBJ1-1|TRBD1|TRBV29-1
CSASGTGGGTEAFF
TGCAGCGCCTCCGGGACAGGGGGGGGAACTGAAGCTTTCTTT
>few|TRBJ1-3|-|TRBV4-2
CASSQVLGDTIYF
TGTGCCAGCAGCCAAGTGCTCGGGGACACCATATATTTT
>-|TRBJ2-2|-|TRBV27
CASSLLAGNTGELFF
TGTGCCAGCAGTTTACTTGCGGGAAACACCGGGGAGCTGTTTTTT
>-|TRBJ2-7|TRBD1|TRBV4-2
CASRRNAGTGGSEQYF
TGTGCCAGCAGACGTAACGCCGGGACAGGGGGTTCCGAGCAGTACTTC
>few|TRBJ2-7|TRBD2|TRBV7-2
CASSQGTSGRAWSYEQYF
TGTGCCAGCAGCCAGGGGACTAGCGGGAGGGCCTGGTCCTACGAGCAGTACTTC
>-|TRBJ1-1|-|TRBV2
CASSDLHTEAFF
TGTGCCAGCAGTGACCTCCACACTGAAGCTTTCTTT
>-|TRBJ2-2|-|TRBV7-9
CASSSTARPGELFF
TGTGCCAGCAGCTCAACGGCCAGGCCCGGGGAGCTGTTTTTT
>-|TRBJ2-7|-|TRBV30
CAWSKSSPTYEQYF
TGTGCCTGGAGTAAATCCTCACCTACCTACGAGCAGTACTTC
>-|TRBJ1-5|-|TRBV27
CASSSRQGNQPQHF
TGTGCCAGCAGTTCCCGACAGGGCAATCAGCCCCAGCATTTT
>-|TRBJ1-5|TRBD1|TRBV19
CASSITDRANQPQHF
TGTGCCAGTAGTATAACGGACAGGGCCAATCAGCCCCAGCATTTT
>-|TRBJ2-1|-|TRBV6-5
CASSYVGQQFF
TGTGCCAGCAGTTACGTGGGCCAGCAGTTCTTC
>once|TRBJ2-7|TRBD2|TRBV4-1
CASSQDGQREFLFDPIYEQYF
TGCGCCAGCAGCCAAGACGGTCAGCGGGAGTTTTTATTTGATCCCATCTACGAGCAGTACTTC
>-|TRBJ1-2|TRBD1|TRBV6-6
CASSPPKTGTSKGYTF
TGTGCCAGCAGTCCCCCCAAGACAGGGACCTCCAAAGGCTACACCTTC
>-|TRBJ2-7|TRBD2|TRBV6-6
CASRYGGANEQYF
TGTGCCAGCAGATACGGGGGGGCCAACGAGCAGTACTTC
>-|TRBJ2-1|TRBD2|TRBV11-1
CASSFGGRANEQFF
TGTGCCAGCAGCTTCGGCGGGAGGGCCAATGAGCAGTTCTTC
>-|TRBJ2-5|TRBD2|TRBV9
CASSVRTGGLGETQYF
TGTGCCAGCAGCGTGAGAACGGGAGGATTGGGGGAGACCCAGTACTTC
>-|TRBJ2-6|TRBD1|TRBV5-4
CASEARGHGANVLTF
TGTGCCAGCGAGGCCAGGGGGCATGGGGCCAACGTCCTGACTTTC
>-|TRBJ2-1|TRBD2|TRBV28
CASSRGGSSSYNEQFF
TGTGCCAGCAGTCGGGGGGGCTCAAGCTCCTACAATGAGCAGTTCTTC
>-|TRBJ1-4|-|TRBV7-2
CASSRGGAEEKLFF
TGTGCCAGCAGCCGGGGAGGGGCCGAGGAAAAACTGTTTTTT
>-|TRBJ1-5|-|TRBV3-1/TRBV3-2
CASSLSGQPQHF
TGTGCCAGCAGCCTTTCAGGTCAGCCCCAGCATTTT
>-|TRBJ1-2|TRBD1|TRBV28
CASKPPGTGEGYTF
TGTGCCAGCAAGCCCCCGGGGACAGGGGAGGGCTACACCTTC
>-|TRBJ2-1|-|TRBV19
CASKLSYSYNEQFF
TGTGCCAGTAAACTTTCTTACTCCTACAATGAGCAGTTCTTC
>-|TRBJ2-3|-|TRBV6-5
CASIRQPSTDTQYF
TGTGCCAGCATACGACAGCCTAGCACAGATACGCAGTATTTT
>-|TRBJ2-7|-|TRBV18
CASSIFEEVEQYF
TGTGCCAGCTCCATCTTCGAAGAGGTCGAGCAGTACTTC
>-|TRBJ2-6|-|TRBV27
CASWSGGANVLTF
TGTGCCAGCTGGTCGGGGGGGGCCAACGTCCTGACTTTC
>-|TRBJ2-5|-|TRBV9
CASSVGSGGSQETQYF
TGTGCCAGCAGCGTAGGCAGCGGCGGCTCACAAGAGACCCAGTACTTC
>-|TRBJ1-1|TRBD1|TRBV28
CASSLGQGVSEAFF
TGTGCCAGCAGTTTAGGACAGGGGGTCTCTGAAGCTTTCTTT
>-|TRBJ1-2|TRBD1|TRBV6-2/TRBV6-3
CASSGTGDYGYTF
TGTGCCAGCAGTGGGACAGGGGATTATGGCTACACCTTC
>once|TRBJ1-5|TRBD1|TRBV24-1
CATSDAQGAGNQPQHF
TGTGCCACCAGTGATGCGCAGGGGGCAGGCAATCAGCCCCAGCATTTT
>-|TRBJ1-5|-|TRBV5-1
CASSLAGRDQPQHF
TGCGCCAGCAGCTTGGCAGGAAGAGATCAGCCCCAGCATTTT
>-|TRBJ1-2|-|TRBV29-1
CSAPPGTGGGYTF
TGCAGCGCGCCTCCCGGGACGGGGGGAGGCTACACCTTC
>-|TRBJ1-6|-|TRBV18
CASSPVGTDNSPLHF
TGTGCCAGCTCACCTGTCGGGACTGACAATTCACCCCTCCACTTT